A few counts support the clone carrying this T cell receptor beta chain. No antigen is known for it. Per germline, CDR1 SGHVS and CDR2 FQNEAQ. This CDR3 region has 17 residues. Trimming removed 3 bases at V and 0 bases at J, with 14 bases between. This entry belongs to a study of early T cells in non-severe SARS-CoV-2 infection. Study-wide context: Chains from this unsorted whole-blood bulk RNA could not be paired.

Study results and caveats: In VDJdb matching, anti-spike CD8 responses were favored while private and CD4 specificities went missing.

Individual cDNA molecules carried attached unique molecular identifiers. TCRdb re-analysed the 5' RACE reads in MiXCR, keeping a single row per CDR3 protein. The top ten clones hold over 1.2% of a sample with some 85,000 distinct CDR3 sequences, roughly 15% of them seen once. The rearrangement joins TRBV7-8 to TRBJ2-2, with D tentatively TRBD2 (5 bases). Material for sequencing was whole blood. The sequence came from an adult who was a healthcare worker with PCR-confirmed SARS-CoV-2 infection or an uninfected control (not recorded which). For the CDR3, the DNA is TGTGCCAGCAGCTTGAATTACGGGATTACGAACACCGGGGAGCTGTTTTTT. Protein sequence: CASSLNYGITNTGELFF.